This T cell receptor (beta chain) was sequenced in a study of blood T cells in healthy people across ages. Together with a sample-barcoded 5' primer, a J-beta primer mix was included in a second PCR lasting about 7 to 11 cycles. From the 5' RACE reads, TCRdb called clonotypes with MiXCR, one entry per CDR3 protein. The table includes hundreds of thousands of distinct CDR3 sequences, 20% to 25% detected once. The CDR3 is 14 amino acids. Looked up from germline, CDR1 is MNHEY and CDR2 is SMNVEV (reference sequence). Trimming cost V 6 bases and J 3 bases, with 12 bases left between them. These sequences were also reported in another study, on T cells of mothers and their children.

The rearrangement joins TRBV27 to TRBJ2-1; tentatively, D is TRBD1 or TRBD2 (5 bases each). This sequence was found in a boy aged 5-17 years in good health. Sequencing was done on a sample of blood. The CDR3 DNA follows: TGTGCCAGCAGCCTGTGGGGGAACTACAATGAGCAGTTCTTC. This gives the protein CASSLWGNYNEQFF.